This T cell receptor (beta chain) was profiled in a study of early T cells in non-severe SARS-CoV-2 infection. The TCR library protocol was used to attach unique molecular identifiers. These identifiers were attached to individual cDNA molecules. Via MiXCR, TCRdb re-called the 5' RACE reads, giving one row per CDR3 protein. Of around 71,000 distinct CDR3 sequences listed, 10% are singletons. V shed 3 bases, J shed 2 bases, and the junction held 5 bases outside the gene matches. CDR3 length equals 15 residues. Germline loops: CDR1 MDHEN, CDR2 SYDVKM. In its sample, this clonotype was seen many times. This TCR derives from an adult who was a healthcare worker with PCR-confirmed SARS-CoV-2 infection or an uninfected control (not recorded which). The chain employs TRBV28 and TRBJ1-2; 8 bases map to TRBD1. Here the sequenced sample was whole blood, taken at baseline. DNA for the CDR3: TGTGCCAGCAGTTTCCCCAGGGGGCGAAACTATGGCTACACCTTC. Its protein product is CASSFPRGRNYGYTF.